One and the same sample provided the 16 T cell receptor beta chains below, sequenced in a study of control samples from healthy donors and cancer patients. Assay: immunoSEQ multiplex PCR; the TCRdb copy retains only in-frame clones and omits some. The repertoire consists of approximately 70,000 clones, with roughly 87% occurring once and the leading ten covering about 4.2%. Sequenced material: blood. Receptor source: a woman between 45 and 60 years old in good health.

This clone was seen a single time. The chain is built from TRBV3-1 (or the pseudogene TRBV3-2) and TRBJ2-7; tentatively, D is TRBD1 (5 bases). Germline lookup yields CDR1 LGHDT and CDR2 YNNKEL (reference sequence). This CDR3 has 18 amino acids. Trimming removed 1 base at V and 2 bases at J, with 21 bases between. In DNA form, the CDR3 reads TGTGCCAGCAGCCAAGCGCCCTCGAGACAGCCGGGTACCTACGAGCAGTACTTC. The encoded protein is CASSQAPSRQPGTYEQYF.

The V and J genes are TRBV19 and TRBJ2-3; D might be TRBD2 (5 bases). Germline CDR1 and CDR2: LNHDA and SQIVND (reference sequence). Trimming pared 5 bases from V and 2 bases from J, leaving 14 bases between. The CDR3 spans 15 residues. For the CDR3, the DNA is TGTGCCAGTAGTCCCCAGCGGAGACCCACAGATACGCAGTATTTT. As protein: CASSPQRRPTDTQYF.

J is TRBJ1-1 and V is TRBV19; TRBD1 is a possible D gene (5 bases). V was pared by 4 bases and J by 0 bases, with 9 bases between. Looked up from germline, CDR1 is LNHDA and CDR2 is SQIVND (reference sequence). This CDR3 has 14 residues. The chain's CDR3 is CASSRGRMNTEAFF. CDR3 bases: TGTGCCAGTAGTAGGGGACGGATGAACACTGAAGCTTTCTTT.

The gene calls are TRBV3-1 (or the pseudogene TRBV3-2) and TRBJ1-3; D may be TRBD1 (6 bases). CDR3 length: 14 residues. Trimming cost V 4 bases and J 3 bases, with 10 bases left between them. Germline CDR1 reads LGHDT; CDR2 reads YNNKEL (reference sequence). As DNA, the CDR3 is TGTGCCAGCAGCCGCCAGGGGTATGGAAACACCATATATTTT. Translation gives CASSRQGYGNTIYF.

This clone was found once. The rearrangement joins TRBV9 to TRBJ2-7; 8 nucleotides agree with TRBD2. CDR1 is SGDLS and CDR2 is YYNGEE in the germline V gene. With V trimmed by 0 bases and J by 2 bases, 10 bases remained unmatched. This CDR3 comprises 17 residues. This CDR3 is CASSVGEGTRATYEQYF. Here the CDR3 DNA reads TGTGCCAGCAGCGTAGGGGAGGGGACTAGGGCAACCTACGAGCAGTACTTC.

This clone was seen a handful of times. CDR3 DNA: TGTGCCAGCAGCTACAGACTAGCGGCTAACACCGGGGAGCTGTTTTTT. This encodes CASSYRLAANTGELFF. V is TRBV5-8 and J is TRBJ2-2, with TRBD2 matching 9 bases. The CDR3 has 16 residues. Looked up from germline, CDR1 is SGHTS and CDR2 is YDEGEE. The V gene end was trimmed by 3 bases and the J gene end by 2 bases; junction bases not matched to a gene: 5. Supplemented by reference TRBV5-8 and TRBJ2-2, the full variable domain reads EAGVTQSPTHLIKTRGQQATLRCSPISGHTSVYWYQQALGLGLQFLLWYDEGEERNRGNFPPRFSGRQFPNYSSELNVNALELEDSALYLCASSYRLAANTGELFFGEGSRLTVL.

The chain couples TRBV11-3 to TRBJ2-2; possibly TRBD1 or TRBD2 for D (7 bases each). The V gene lost 1 base and the J gene lost 5 bases, with 17 bases spanning the gap. The CDR3 contains 17 residues. Per the germline V gene, CDR1 is SGHNT and CDR2 is YENEEA. Written as DNA, the CDR3 is TGTGCCAGCAGCTTAGTACGGGGGGACAGTAGGACCGGGGAGCTGTTTTTT. This sequence encodes CASSLVRGDSRTGELFF.

The V and J genes are TRBV19 and TRBJ1-4; D call uncertain. V was clipped by 6 bases and J by 0 bases, with 8 bases between them. There are 14 residues in the CDR3. The V gene's germline CDR1 is LNHDA and CDR2 SQIVND (reference sequence). CDR3 residues: CASRNLATNEKLFF. The CDR3, as DNA: TGTGCCAGTAGGAACCTTGCAACTAATGAAAAACTGTTTTTT.

The genes are TRBV5-1 and TRBJ2-7; TRBD2 agrees at 12 bases. Looked up from germline, CDR1 is SGHRS and CDR2 is YFSETQ. The ends lost 0 bases at V and 7 bases at J; junction bases unmatched: 5. CDR3 size: 15 residues. CDR3 protein: CASSLGLAGDGEQYF. DNA of the CDR3: TGCGCCAGCAGCTTGGGACTAGCGGGAGACGGGGAGCAGTACTTC.

The rearrangement links TRBV7-2 to TRBJ1-5; 8 nucleotides align to TRBD1. V was pared by 1 base and J by 2 bases, with 1 base of the junction left unmatched. The V gene's germline CDR1 is SGHTA and CDR2 FQGNSA. This CDR3 comprises 15 residues. This chain's CDR3 is CASSLVTGGNQPQHF. Written as DNA, the CDR3 is TGTGCCAGCAGCTTAGTGACAGGGGGCAATCAGCCCCAGCATTTT.

V usage is TRBV30 and J usage is TRBJ1-4; TRBD1 agrees at 7 bases. This CDR3 has 14 amino acids. The germline V gene encodes CDR1 GTSNPN and CDR2 SVGIG (reference sequence). The V and J ends lost 3 bases and 6 bases, in that order; junction bases with no gene match: 7. The CDR3 sequence is CAWRDTGADEKLFF. Here the CDR3 DNA reads TGTGCCTGGAGAGACACAGGGGCGGATGAAAAACTGTTTTTT. Combining the CDR3 with reference TRBV30 and TRBJ1-4 gives the whole variable domain SQTIHQWPATLVQPVGSPLSLECTVEGTSNPNLYWYRQAAGRGLQLLFYSVGIGQISSEVPQNLSASRPQDRQFILSSKKLLLSDSGFYLCAWRDTGADEKLFFGSGTQLSVL.

In this sample, this clone turned up once. The chain couples TRBV18 to TRBJ2-1; D is possibly TRBD2 (8 bases). This CDR3 contains 16 residues. Germline CDR1 reads KGHSH; CDR2 reads LQKENI. V lost 6 bases and J 9 bases, leaving 24 bases between the germline ends. The CDR3 loop reads CASSSLGSGRQGEQFF. CDR3 nucleotides: TGTGCCAGCTCCTCTCTCGGGAGCGGGAGACAGGGTGAGCAGTTCTTC. The full variable domain, in which reference TRBV18 and TRBJ2-1 provide the parts outside the CDR3, is NAGVMQNPRHLVRRRGQEARLRCSPMKGHSHVYWYRQLPEEGLKFMVYLQKENIIDESGMPKERFSAEFPKEGPSILRIQQVVRGDSAAYFCASSSLGSGRQGEQFFGPGTRLTVL.

The chain recombines TRBV3-1 (or the pseudogene TRBV3-2) with TRBJ1-6, with 9 bases that match TRBD1. The CDR3 is 15 residues long. V trimming: 5 bases; J trimming: 10 bases; junction bases outside the gene matches: 9. Germline assignment: CDR1 LGHDT and CDR2 YNNKEL (reference sequence). DNA for the CDR3: TGTGCCAGCAGCTCCGGGACAGGGACGTTATCACCCCTCCACTTT. This codes for CASSSGTGTLSPLHF.

The chain links TRBV6-5 to TRBJ2-2; possibly TRBD1 for D (6 bases). The CDR3 totals 15 residues. Trimming removed 0 bases at V and 8 bases at J, with 13 bases between. Germline V CDR1 and CDR2: MNHEY, SVGAGI. The CDR3 region is CASSYSRRGSGELFF. The CDR3 bases are TGTGCCAGCAGTTACTCGCGAAGGGGGTCGGGGGAGCTGTTTTTT.

The V gene is TRBV28, the J gene TRBJ2-3, with D perhaps matching TRBD1 or TRBD2 (6 bases each). The CDR3 spans 15 residues. V gave up 3 bases and J gave up 2 bases, with 12 bases separating them. CDR1 and CDR2 (germline): MDHEN, SYDVKM. In DNA, the CDR3 is TGTGCCAGCAGTTTGGAGGGGGGCTCCACAGATACGCAGTATTTT. Protein: CASSLEGGSTDTQYF. Combining the CDR3 with reference TRBV28 and TRBJ2-3 gives the whole variable domain DVKVTQSSRYLVKRTGEKVFLECVQDMDHENMFWYRQDPGLGLRLIYFSYDVKMKEKGDIPEGYSVSREKKERFSLILESASTNQTSMYLCASSLEGGSTDTQYFGPGTRLTVL.

This rearrangement joins TRBV5-1 to TRBJ2-1; 7 nucleotides line up with TRBD2. This CDR3 spans 15 amino acids. Germline V CDR1 and CDR2: SGHRS, YFSETQ. V lost 7 bases to trimming and J lost 0 bases; unmatched junction nucleotides: 7. The CDR3 DNA reads as TGCGCCAGCTGGTATAGCGGGTCCTCCTACAATGAGCAGTTCTTC. Protein sequence: CASWYSGSSYNEQFF.